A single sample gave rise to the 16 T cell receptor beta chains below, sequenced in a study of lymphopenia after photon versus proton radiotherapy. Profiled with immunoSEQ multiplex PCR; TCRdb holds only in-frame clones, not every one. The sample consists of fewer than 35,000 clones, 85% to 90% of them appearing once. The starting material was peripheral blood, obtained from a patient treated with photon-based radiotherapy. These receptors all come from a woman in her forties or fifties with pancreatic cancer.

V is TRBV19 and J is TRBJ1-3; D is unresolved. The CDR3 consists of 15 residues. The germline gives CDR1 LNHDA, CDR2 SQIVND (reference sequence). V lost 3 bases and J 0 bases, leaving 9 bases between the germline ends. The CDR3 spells CASSIDRSSGNTIYF. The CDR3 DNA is TGTGCCAGTAGTATCGATCGCAGCTCTGGAAACACCATATATTTT.

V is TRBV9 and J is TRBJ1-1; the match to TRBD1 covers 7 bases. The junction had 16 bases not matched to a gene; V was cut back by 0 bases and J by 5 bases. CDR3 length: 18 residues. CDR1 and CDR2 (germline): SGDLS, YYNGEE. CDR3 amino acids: CASSVDSRGLPPGTEAFF. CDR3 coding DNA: TGTGCCAGCAGCGTAGATTCCAGGGGGTTACCTCCGGGGACTGAAGCTTTCTTT.

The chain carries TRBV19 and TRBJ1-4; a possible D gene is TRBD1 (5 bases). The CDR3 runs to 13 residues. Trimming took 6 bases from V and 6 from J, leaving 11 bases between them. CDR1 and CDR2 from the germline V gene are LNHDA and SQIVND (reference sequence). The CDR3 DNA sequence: TGTGCCAGTAGCCTGACAGCGTATGAAAAACTGTTTTTT. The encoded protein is CASSLTAYEKLFF. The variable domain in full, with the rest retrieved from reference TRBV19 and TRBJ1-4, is DGGITQSPKYLFRKEGQNVTLSCEQNLNHDAMYWYRQDPGQGLRLIYYSQIVNDFQKGDIAEGYSVSREKKESFPLTVTSAQKNPTAFYLCASSLTAYEKLFFGSGTQLSVL.

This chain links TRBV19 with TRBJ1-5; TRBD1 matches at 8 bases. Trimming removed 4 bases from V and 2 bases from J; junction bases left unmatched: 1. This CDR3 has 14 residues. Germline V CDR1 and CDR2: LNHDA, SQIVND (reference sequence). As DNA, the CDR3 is TGTGCCAGTAGTACGGACAGGGGCAATCAGCCCCAGCATTTT. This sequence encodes CASSTDRGNQPQHF.

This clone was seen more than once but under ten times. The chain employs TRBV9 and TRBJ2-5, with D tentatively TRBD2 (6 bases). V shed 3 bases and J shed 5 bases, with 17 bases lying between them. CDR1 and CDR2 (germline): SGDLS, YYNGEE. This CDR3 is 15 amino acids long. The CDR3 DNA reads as TGTGCCAGCAGCGGCCGCCAGCAGGCGGGGGAGACCCAGTACTTC. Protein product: CASSGRQQAGETQYF.

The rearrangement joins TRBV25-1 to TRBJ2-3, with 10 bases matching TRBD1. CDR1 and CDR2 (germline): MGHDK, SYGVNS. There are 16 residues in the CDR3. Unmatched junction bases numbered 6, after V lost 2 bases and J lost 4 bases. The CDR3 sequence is CASSEAGTGEADTQYF. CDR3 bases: TGTGCCAGCAGTGAAGCGGGGACAGGGGAGGCAGATACGCAGTATTTT.

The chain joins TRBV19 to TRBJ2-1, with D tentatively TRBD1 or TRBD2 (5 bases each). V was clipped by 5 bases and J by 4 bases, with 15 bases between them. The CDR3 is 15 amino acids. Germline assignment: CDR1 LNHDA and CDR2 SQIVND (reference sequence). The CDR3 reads CASSRDGNEYNEQFF. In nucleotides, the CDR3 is TGTGCCAGTAGTCGGGACGGGAATGAATACAATGAGCAGTTCTTC.

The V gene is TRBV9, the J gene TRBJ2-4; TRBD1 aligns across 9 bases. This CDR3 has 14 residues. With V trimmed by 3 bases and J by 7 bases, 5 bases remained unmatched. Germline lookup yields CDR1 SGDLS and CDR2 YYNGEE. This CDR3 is CASSAGTGLNIQYF. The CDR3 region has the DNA TGTGCCAGCAGCGCCGGGACAGGGTTGAACATTCAGTACTTC.

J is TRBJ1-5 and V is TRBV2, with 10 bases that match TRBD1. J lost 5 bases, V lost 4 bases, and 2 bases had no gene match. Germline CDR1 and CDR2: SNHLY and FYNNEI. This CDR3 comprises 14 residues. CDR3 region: CASSGTGGYQPQHF. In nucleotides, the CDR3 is TGTGCCAGCAGTGGGACAGGGGGTTATCAGCCCCAGCATTTT.

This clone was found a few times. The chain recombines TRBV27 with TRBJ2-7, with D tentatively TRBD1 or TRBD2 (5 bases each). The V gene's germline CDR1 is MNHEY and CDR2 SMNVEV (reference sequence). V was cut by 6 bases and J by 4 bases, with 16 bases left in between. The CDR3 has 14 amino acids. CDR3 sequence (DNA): TGTGCCAGCAGGGTCCAGGGTGAGGGGTACGAGCAGTACTTC. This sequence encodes CASRVQGEGYEQYF.

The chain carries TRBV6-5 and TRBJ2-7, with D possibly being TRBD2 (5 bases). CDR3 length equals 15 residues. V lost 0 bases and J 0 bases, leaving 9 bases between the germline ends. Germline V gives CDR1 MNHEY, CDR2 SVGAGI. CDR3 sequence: CASSYSGGVSYEQYF. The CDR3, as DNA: TGTGCCAGCAGTTACTCAGGAGGCGTCTCCTACGAGCAGTACTTC.

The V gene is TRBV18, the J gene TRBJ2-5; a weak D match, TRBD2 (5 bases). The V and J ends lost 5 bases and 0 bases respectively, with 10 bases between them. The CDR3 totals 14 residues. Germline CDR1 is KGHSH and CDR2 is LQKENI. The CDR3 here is CASSAAGNQETQYF. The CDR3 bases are TGTGCCAGCTCAGCGGCCGGGAACCAAGAGACCCAGTACTTC.

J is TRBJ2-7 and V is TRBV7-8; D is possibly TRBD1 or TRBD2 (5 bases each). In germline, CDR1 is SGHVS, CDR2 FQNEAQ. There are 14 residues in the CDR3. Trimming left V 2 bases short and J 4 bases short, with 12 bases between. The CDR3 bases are TGTGCCAGCAGCTTAACGGGACCCACTTACGAGCAGTACTTC. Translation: CASSLTGPTYEQYF.

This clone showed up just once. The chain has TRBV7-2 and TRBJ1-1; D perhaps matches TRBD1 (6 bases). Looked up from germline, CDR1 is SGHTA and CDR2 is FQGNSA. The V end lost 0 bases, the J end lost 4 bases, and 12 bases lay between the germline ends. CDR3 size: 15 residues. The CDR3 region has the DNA TGTGCCAGCAGCTTAGCGGCGCAGGGGTCCACTGAAGCTTTCTTT. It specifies CASSLAAQGSTEAFF. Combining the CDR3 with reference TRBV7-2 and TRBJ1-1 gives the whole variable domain GAGVSQSPSNKVTEKGKDVELRCDPISGHTALYWYRQSLGQGLEFLIYFQGNSAPDKSGLPSDRFSAERTGGSVSTLTIQRTQQEDSAVYLCASSLAAQGSTEAFFGQGTRLTVV.

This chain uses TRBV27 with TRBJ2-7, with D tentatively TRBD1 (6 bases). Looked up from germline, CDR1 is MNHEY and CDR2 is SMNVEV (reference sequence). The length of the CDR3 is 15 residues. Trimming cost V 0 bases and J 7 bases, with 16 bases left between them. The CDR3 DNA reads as TGTGCCAGCAGTTTATCCACCCAGGGGATCGGGGAGCAGTACTTC. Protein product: CASSLSTQGIGEQYF.

Here the CDR3 DNA reads TGCGCCAGCAGCTTTGACCCGGGAGAGGGGGAGCAGTTCTTC. Translating gives CASSFDPGEGEQFF. The rearrangement links TRBV5-1 to TRBJ2-1; D perhaps matches TRBD2 (6 bases). V dropped 2 bases and J dropped 10 bases, with 16 bases sitting between them. The CDR3 length is 14 residues. Germline CDR1 reads SGHRS; CDR2 reads YFSETQ.